Below, 5 T cell receptor beta chains from the same sample are listed, as sequenced in a study of blood T cell repertoires in COVID-19. Data came from immunoSEQ multiplex PCR; TCRdb stores just in-frame clones and leaves some out. Among 40,000 to 45,000 clones listed, 65% to 80% were seen once. Material for sequencing was peripheral blood. Receptors were obtained from a man at least 80 years old with acute or convalescent COVID-19.

The chain combines TRBV19 with TRBJ2-5; D is unclear. The germline V gene encodes CDR1 LNHDA and CDR2 SQIVND (reference sequence). V was shortened by 3 bases and J by 4 bases, with 12 bases between the two germline ends. The CDR3 runs 14 residues. CDR3 DNA sequence: TGTGCCAGTAGTATTGTGCGGAAAGGAGAGACCCAGTACTTC. Its protein product is CASSIVRKGETQYF.

V usage is TRBV12-3 or TRBV12-4 and J usage is TRBJ1-1, with a tentative D call TRBD1 (5 bases). V lost 4 bases to trimming and J lost 1 base, with 7 bases between them. The CDR3 extends over 13 amino acids. CDR3 DNA: TGTGCCAGCAGTTACCAGGGGAACACTGAAGCTTTCTTT. Amino acid sequence: CASSYQGNTEAFF.

The V call is TRBV11-3, the J call TRBJ2-1; a possible D gene is TRBD2 (5 bases). The CDR3 loop spans 15 amino acids. Per germline, CDR1 SGHNT and CDR2 YENEEA. Trimming pared 3 bases from V and 8 bases from J, leaving 17 bases between. The CDR3 protein is CASSFSSAGGDEQFF. CDR3 bases: TGTGCCAGCAGCTTTAGTTCTGCGGGCGGCGATGAGCAGTTCTTC.

This rearrangement joins TRBV2 to TRBJ1-1; TRBD1 matches 7 bases. The CDR3 runs 13 residues. Germline CDR1 SNHLY, CDR2 FYNNEI. V shed 4 bases, J shed 4 bases, and the junction held 3 bases outside the gene matches. CDR3 loop: CASSAEGATEAFF. The CDR3 coding sequence is TGTGCCAGCAGTGCGGAGGGGGCCACTGAAGCTTTCTTT.

This sequence joins TRBV6-6 and TRBJ1-2, with TRBD1 as a possible D gene (5 bases). This CDR3 has 14 residues. V was clipped by 2 bases and J by 7 bases, with 14 bases between them. Germline-derived CDR1 and CDR2 are MNHNY and SVGAGI (reference sequence). CDR3 region: CASSYPARVGGYTF. CDR3 DNA: TGTGCCAGCAGTTACCCCGCCAGGGTGGGTGGCTACACCTTC.